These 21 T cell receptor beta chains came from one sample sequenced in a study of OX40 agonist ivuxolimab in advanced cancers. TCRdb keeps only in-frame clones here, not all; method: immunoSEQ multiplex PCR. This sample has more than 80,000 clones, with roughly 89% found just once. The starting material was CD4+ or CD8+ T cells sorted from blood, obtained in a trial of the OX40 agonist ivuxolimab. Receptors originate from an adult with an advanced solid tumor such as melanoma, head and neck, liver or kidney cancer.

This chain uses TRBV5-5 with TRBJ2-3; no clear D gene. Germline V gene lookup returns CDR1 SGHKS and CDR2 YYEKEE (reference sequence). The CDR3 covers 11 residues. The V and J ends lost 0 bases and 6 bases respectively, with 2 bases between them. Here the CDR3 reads CASSLADTQYF. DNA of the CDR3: TGTGCCAGCAGCTTGGCTGATACGCAGTATTTT. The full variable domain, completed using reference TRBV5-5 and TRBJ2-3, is DAGVTQSPTHLIKTRGQQVTLRCSPISGHKSVSWYQQVLGQGPQFIFQYYEKEERGRGNFPDRFSARQFPNYSSELNVNALLLGDSALYLCASSLADTQYFGPGTRLTVL.

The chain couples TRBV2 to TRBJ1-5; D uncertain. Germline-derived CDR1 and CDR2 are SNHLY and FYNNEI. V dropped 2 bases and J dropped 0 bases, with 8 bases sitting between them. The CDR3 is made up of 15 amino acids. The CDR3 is CASSESRLSNQPQHF. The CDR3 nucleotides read TGTGCCAGCAGTGAATCACGGCTTAGCAATCAGCCCCAGCATTTT.

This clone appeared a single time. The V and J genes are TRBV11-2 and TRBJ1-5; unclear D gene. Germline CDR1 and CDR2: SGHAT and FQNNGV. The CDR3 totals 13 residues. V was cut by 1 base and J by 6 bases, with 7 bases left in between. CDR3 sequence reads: CASSLGPTQPQHF. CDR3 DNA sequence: TGTGCCAGCAGCTTAGGGCCAACTCAGCCCCAGCATTTT.

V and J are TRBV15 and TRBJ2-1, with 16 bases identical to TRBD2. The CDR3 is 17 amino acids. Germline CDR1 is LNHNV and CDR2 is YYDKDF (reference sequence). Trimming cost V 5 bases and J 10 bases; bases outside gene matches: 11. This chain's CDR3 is CATSGGLAGGTSGEQFF. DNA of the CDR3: TGTGCCACCAGCGGGGGACTAGCGGGAGGGACCTCGGGGGAGCAGTTCTTC.

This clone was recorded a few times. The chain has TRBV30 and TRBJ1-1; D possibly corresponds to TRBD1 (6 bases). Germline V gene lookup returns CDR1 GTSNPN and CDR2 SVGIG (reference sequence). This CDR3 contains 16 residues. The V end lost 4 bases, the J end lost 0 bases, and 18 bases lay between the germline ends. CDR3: CAWIQGWGAMNTEAFF. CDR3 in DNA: TGTGCCTGGATACAGGGTTGGGGAGCAATGAACACTGAAGCTTTCTTT.

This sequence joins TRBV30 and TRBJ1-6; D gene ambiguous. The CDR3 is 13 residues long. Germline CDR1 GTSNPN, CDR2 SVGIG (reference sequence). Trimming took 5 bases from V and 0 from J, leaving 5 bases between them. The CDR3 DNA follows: TGTGCCTGGTTAGGCTCCTATAATTCACCCCTCCACTTT. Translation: CAWLGSYNSPLHF. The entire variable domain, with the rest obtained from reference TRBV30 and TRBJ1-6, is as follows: SQTIHQWPATLVQPVGSPLSLECTVEGTSNPNLYWYRQAAGRGLQLLFYSVGIGQISSEVPQNLSASRPQDRQFILSSKKLLLSDSGFYLCAWLGSYNSPLHFGNGTRLTVT.

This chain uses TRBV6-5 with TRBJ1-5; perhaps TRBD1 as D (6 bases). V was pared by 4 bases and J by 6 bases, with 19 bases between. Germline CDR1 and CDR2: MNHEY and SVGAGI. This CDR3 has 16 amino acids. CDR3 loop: CASSSNGGAPGQPQHF. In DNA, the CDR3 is TGTGCCAGCAGTTCCAACGGGGGGGCGCCGGGTCAGCCCCAGCATTTT.

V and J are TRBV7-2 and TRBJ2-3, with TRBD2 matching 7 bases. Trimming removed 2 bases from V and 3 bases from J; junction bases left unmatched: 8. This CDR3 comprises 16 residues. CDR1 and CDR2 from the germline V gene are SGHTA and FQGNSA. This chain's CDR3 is CASSLLREWLTDTQYF. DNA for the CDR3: TGTGCCAGCAGCTTACTGCGGGAGTGGCTGACAGATACGCAGTATTTT.

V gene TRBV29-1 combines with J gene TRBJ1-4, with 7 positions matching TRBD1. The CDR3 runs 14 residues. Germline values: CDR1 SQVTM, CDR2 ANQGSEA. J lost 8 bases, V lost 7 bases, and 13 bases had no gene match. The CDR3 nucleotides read TGCAGCGCAGGGGGGACCAGCCTGGAGGAAAAACTGTTTTTT. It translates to CSAGGTSLEEKLFF.

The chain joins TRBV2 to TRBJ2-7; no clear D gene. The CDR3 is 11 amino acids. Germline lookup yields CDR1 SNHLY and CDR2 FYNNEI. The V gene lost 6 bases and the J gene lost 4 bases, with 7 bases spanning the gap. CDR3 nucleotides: TGTGCCAGCAGGGAAAATTACGAGCAGTACGTC. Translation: CASRENYEQYV.

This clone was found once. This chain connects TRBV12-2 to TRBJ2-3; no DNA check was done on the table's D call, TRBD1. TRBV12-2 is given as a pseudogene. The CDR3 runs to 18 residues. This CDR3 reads CASRLNIRAGEFTDTQYF. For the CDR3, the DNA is TGTGCAAGTCGCTTAAACATCCGGGCAGGGGAGTTCACAGATACGCAGTATTTT.

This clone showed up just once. CDR3 protein: CASSPSYPGQGPYEQYV. The CDR3 DNA follows: TGTGCCAGCAGTCCCTCGTACCCGGGACAGGGTCCCTACGAGCAGTACGTC. This chain connects TRBV25-1 to TRBJ2-7; TRBD1 matches 9 bases. The CDR3 contains 17 residues. J gave up 2 bases and V 5 bases, and 13 bases lay outside the gene matches. CDR1 is MGHDK, CDR2 SYGVNS, per germline.

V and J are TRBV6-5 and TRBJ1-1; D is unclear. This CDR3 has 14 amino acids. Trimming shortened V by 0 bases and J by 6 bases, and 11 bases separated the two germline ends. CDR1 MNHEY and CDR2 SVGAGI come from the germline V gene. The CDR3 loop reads CASSYSITASEAFF. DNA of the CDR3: TGTGCCAGCAGTTACTCGATTACAGCGTCTGAAGCTTTCTTT.

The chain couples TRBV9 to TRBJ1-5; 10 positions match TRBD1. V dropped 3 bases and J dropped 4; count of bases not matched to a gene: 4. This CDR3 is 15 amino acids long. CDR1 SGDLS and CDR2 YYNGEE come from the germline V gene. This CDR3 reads CASSDGGQGNQPQHF. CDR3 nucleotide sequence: TGTGCCAGCAGCGATGGGGGACAGGGGAATCAGCCCCAGCATTTT.

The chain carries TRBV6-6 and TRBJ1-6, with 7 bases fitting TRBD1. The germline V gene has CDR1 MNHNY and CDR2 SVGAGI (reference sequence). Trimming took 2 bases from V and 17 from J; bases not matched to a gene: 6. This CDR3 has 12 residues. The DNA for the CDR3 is TGTGCCAGCAGTTACCAGGGGGGAGATATCCACTTT. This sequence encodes CASSYQGGDIHF.

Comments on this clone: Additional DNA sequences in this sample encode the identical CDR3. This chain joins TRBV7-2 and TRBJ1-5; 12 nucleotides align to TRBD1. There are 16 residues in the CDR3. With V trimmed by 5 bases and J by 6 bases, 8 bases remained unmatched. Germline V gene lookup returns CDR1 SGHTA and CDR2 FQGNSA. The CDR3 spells CASSLTGTGGRQPQHF. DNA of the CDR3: TGTGCCAGCAGCCTGACTGGGACAGGGGGCCGTCAGCCCCAGCATTTT.

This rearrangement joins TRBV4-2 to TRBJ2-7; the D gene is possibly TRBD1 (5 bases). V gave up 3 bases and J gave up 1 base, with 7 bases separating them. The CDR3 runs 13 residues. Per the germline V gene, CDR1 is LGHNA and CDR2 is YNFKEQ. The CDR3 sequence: CASSQAGSYEQYF. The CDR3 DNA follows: TGTGCCAGCAGCCAGGCAGGGTCCTACGAGCAGTACTTC.

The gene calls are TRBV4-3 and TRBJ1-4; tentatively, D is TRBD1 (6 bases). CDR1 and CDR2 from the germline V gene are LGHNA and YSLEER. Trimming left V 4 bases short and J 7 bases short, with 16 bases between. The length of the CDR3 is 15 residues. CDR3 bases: TGCGCCAGCAGCCGGAACAGGGACTGGAGTGAAAAACTGTTTTTT. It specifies CASSRNRDWSEKLFF.

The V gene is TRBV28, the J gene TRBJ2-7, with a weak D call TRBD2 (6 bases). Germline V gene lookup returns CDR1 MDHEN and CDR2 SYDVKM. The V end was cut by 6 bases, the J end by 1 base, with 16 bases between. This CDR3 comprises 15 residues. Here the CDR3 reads CASSRRDWGSYEQYF. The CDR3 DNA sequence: TGTGCCAGCAGCCGGCGGGACTGGGGTTCCTACGAGCAGTACTTC.

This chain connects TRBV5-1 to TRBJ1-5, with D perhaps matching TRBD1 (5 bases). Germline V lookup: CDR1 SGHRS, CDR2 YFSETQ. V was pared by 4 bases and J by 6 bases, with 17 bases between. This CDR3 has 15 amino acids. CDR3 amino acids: CASSAGNEGRQPQHF. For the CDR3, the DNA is TGCGCCAGCAGCGCAGGGAACGAGGGTCGTCAGCCCCAGCATTTT.

CDR3 coding DNA: TGCGCCAGCAGCCAGGGGGGACTAGCGGACAATGAGCAGTTCTTC. This sequence encodes CASSQGGLADNEQFF. The chain combines TRBV4-3 with TRBJ2-1; the match to TRBD2 covers 11 bases. The CDR3 sequence is 15 residues long. Germline lookup yields CDR1 LGHNA and CDR2 YSLEER. Trimming removed 3 bases from V and 5 bases from J; junction bases left unmatched: 3.